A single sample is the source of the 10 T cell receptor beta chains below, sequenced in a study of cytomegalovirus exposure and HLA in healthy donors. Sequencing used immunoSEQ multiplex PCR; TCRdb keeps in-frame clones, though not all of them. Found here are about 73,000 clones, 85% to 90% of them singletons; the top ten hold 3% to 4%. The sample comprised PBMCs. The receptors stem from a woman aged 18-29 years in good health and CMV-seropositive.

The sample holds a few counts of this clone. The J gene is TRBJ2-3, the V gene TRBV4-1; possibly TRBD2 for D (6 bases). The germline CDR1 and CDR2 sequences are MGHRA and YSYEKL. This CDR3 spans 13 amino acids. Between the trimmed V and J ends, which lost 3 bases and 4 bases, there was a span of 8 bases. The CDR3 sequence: CASSQTSADTQYF. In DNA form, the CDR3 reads TGCGCCAGCAGCCAGACTAGTGCAGATACGCAGTATTTT.

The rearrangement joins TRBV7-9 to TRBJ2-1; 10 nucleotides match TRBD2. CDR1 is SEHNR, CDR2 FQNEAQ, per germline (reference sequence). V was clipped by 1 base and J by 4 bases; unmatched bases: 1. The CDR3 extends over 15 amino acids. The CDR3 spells CASSLETSGYNEQFF. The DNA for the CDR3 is TGTGCCAGCAGCTTAGAGACTAGCGGGTACAATGAGCAGTTCTTC.

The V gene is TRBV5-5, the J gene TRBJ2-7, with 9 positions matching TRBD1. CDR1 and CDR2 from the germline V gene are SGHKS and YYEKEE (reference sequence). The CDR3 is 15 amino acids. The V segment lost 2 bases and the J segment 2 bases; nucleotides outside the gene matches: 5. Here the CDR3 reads CASSFGTGPPYEQYF. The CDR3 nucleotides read TGTGCCAGCAGCTTCGGGACAGGGCCACCCTACGAGCAGTACTTC.

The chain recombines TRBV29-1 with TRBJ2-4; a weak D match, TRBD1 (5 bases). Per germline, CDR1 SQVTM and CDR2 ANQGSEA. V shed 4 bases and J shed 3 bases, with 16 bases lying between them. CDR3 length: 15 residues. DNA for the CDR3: TGCAGCGTTGTTACGGCAGGGATGTACAAAAACATTCAGTACTTC. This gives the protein CSVVTAGMYKNIQYF. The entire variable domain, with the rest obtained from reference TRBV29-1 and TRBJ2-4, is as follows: SAVISQKPSRDICQRGTSLTIQCQVDSQVTMMFWYRQQPGQSLTLIATANQGSEATYESGFVIDKFPISRPNLTFSTLTVSNMSPEDSSIYLCSVVTAGMYKNIQYFGAGTRLSVL.

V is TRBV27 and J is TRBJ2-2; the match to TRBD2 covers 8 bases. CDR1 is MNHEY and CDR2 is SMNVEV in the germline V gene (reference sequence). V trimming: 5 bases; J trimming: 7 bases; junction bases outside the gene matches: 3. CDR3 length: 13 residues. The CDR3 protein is CASSGTRDGELFF. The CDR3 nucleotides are TGTGCCAGCAGTGGGACTAGGGACGGGGAGCTGTTTTTT.

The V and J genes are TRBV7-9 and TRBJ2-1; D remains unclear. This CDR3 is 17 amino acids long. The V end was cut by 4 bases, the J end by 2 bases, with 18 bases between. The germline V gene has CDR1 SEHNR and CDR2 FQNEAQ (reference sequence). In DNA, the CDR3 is TGTGCCAGCAGCTCCCCTCGGAGCCCCACCCCCTACAATGAGCAGTTCTTC. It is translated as CASSSPRSPTPYNEQFF. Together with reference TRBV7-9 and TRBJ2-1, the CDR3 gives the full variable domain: DTGVSQNPRHKITKRGQNVTFRCDPISEHNRLYWYRQTLGQGPEFLTYFQNEAQLEKSRLLSDRFSAERPKGSFSTLEIQRTEQGDSAMYLCASSSPRSPTPYNEQFFGPGTRLTVL.

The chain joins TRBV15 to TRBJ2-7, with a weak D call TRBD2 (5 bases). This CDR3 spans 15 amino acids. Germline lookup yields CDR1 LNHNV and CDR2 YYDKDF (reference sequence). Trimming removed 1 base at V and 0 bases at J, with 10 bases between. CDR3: CATSRAAVSSYEQYF. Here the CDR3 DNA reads TGTGCCACCAGCAGAGCAGCGGTTAGCTCCTACGAGCAGTACTTC.

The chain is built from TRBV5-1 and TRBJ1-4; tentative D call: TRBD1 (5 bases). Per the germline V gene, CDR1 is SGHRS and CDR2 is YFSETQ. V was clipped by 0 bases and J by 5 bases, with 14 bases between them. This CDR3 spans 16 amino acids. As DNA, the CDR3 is TGCGCCAGCAGCTTGGGGTTAGGGGTGACGAATGAAAAACTGTTTTTT. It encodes CASSLGLGVTNEKLFF.

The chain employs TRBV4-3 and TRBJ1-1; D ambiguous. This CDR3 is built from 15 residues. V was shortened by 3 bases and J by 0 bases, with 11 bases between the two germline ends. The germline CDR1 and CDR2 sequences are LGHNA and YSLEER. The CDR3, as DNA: TGCGCCAGCAGCCAGAGTACAGCCTTGAACACTGAAGCTTTCTTT. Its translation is CASSQSTALNTEAFF.

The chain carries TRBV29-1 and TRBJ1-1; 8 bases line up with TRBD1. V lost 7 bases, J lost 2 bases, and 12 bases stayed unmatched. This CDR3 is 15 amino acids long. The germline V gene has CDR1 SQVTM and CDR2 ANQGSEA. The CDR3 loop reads CSGKIHGQGNTEAFF. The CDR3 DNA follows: TGCAGCGGCAAAATCCACGGACAGGGAAACACTGAAGCTTTCTTT.